These 2 T cell receptor beta chains share one sample of origin, sequenced in a study of PD-L1 blockade in urothelial cancer (dated by TCRdb to about 2017). The library was made by the immunoSEQ multiplex PCR assay. The source is immuneACCESS, and TCRdb retained only in-frame sequences with V and J called. Part of the clones is not carried over; for the studies checked, unresolved V genes explain less than half of this, and the remainder is unexplained. The sample table lists 60,000 to 85,000 clones, around 90% of them with a count of one. Roughly 5.7% of the sample goes to the ten largest clones. Source: PBMCs, taken around atezolizumab (anti-PD-L1) treatment. The source is a woman between 65 and 79 years old with urothelial cancer.

This sequence joins TRBV15 and TRBJ2-7; D possibly corresponds to TRBD1 (5 bases). V was clipped by 2 bases and J by 6 bases, with 20 bases between them. The CDR3 loop spans 16 amino acids. Germline CDR1 LNHNV, CDR2 YYDKDF (reference sequence). The CDR3: CATSRPVSAPQGEQYF. CDR3 DNA: TGTGCCACCAGCAGACCGGTTTCGGCCCCTCAGGGCGAGCAGTACTTC.

The CDR3 nucleotides are TGTGCCAGCGGCCGGGACAGTGACACAGATACGCAGTATTTT. It yields the protein CASGRDSDTDTQYF. This chain uses TRBV11-2 with TRBJ2-3; the match to TRBD1 covers 7 bases. Germline CDR1 SGHAT, CDR2 FQNNGV. J gave up 2 bases and V 8 bases, and 7 bases lay outside the gene matches. The CDR3 has 14 amino acids. The full variable domain, rest sourced from reference TRBV11-2 and TRBJ2-3, is EAGVAQSPRYKIIEKRQSVAFWCNPISGHATLYWYQQILGQGPKLLIQFQNNGVVDDSQLPKDRFSAERLKGVDSTLKIQPAKLEDSAVYLCASGRDSDTDTQYFGPGTRLTVL.